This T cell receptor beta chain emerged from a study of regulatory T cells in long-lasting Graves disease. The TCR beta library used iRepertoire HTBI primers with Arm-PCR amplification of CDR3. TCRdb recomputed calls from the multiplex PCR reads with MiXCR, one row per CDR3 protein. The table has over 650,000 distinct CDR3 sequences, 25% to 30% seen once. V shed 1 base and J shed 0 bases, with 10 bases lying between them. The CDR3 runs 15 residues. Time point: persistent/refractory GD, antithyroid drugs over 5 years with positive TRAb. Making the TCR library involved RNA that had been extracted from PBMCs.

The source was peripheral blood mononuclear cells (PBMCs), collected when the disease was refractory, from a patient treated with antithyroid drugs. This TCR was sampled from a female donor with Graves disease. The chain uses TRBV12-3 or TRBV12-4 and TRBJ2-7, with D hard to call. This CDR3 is CASSLGTEASYEQYF. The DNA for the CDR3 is TGTGCCAGCAGTTTAGGGACGGAAGCCTCCTACGAGCAGTACTTC.